This T cell receptor beta chain comes out of a study of breast tumors, draining lymph nodes, adjacent tissues. Study-wide findings and caveats: Data only fit, rather than demonstrated, lymph node origin of most tumor T cells. Tumor repertoires ranked between lymph nodes and nontumor tissue in diversity, with V and J gene preferences. Data fit most tumor T cells coming from lymph node, expanding in tumor. Luminal-like breast cancer showed significantly higher tumor–nontumor repertoire similarity than basal-like.

MiXCR was run by TCRdb on the multiplex PCR reads, yielding one entry per CDR3 protein. Of around 66,000 distinct CDR3 sequences listed, roughly 44% are singletons. This clonotype showed up many times. The antigen remains unidentified. Trimming pared 0 bases from V and 5 bases from J, leaving 8 bases between. The CDR3 runs 14 residues. Germline V gene lookup returns CDR1 SGHAT and CDR2 FQNNGV. This TCR was sampled from a female donor with breast cancer. Some clones in this sample may be carry-over from other donors' samples. V gene TRBV11-2 combines with J gene TRBJ2-1; D is unresolved. Sequenced: breast tumor tissue. The CDR3 sequence: CASSLDRTHNEQFF. CDR3 coding DNA: TGTGCCAGCAGCTTAGACAGGACCCACAATGAGCAGTTCTTC. The whole variable domain, filled in from reference TRBV11-2 and TRBJ2-1, reads EAGVAQSPRYKIIEKRQSVAFWCNPISGHATLYWYQQILGQGPKLLIQFQNNGVVDDSQLPKDRFSAERLKGVDSTLKIQPAKLEDSAVYLCASSLDRTHNEQFFGPGTRLTVL.